One sample yielded the 2 T cell receptor beta chains listed below, sequenced in a study of post-analysis software for immune sequencing data. Study outcomes and limitations: Controls had lower frequencies than patients of about 5 TRBV segments, which included TRBV5-6, TRBV5-1 and TRBV20-1.

Tagging with unique molecular identifiers was a feature of the TCR beta cDNA libraries. In TCRdb, the PCR reads were re-called with MiXCR into one record per CDR3 protein. The profile shows over 150,000 distinct CDR3 sequences, 30% of them singletons. The antigens of these receptors remain unknown. Sample: blood. These receptors came from a girl aged 5-17 years with multiple sclerosis.

The gene calls are TRBV20-1 and TRBJ2-7; tentative D call: TRBD1 (6 bases). From germline, CDR1 is DFQATT and CDR2 SNEGSKA (reference sequence). Between the trimmed V and J ends, which lost 2 bases and 7 bases, there was a span of 12 bases. This CDR3 contains 12 residues. The CDR3 loop is CSARTGGREQYF. The CDR3 DNA reads TGCAGTGCTAGAACTGGGGGCCGAGAGCAGTACTTC.

This clonotype came up a few times. In nucleotides, the CDR3 is TGCGCCAGCAGCTTGGCAGGGGAGACTGAAGCTTTCTTT. This gives the protein CASSLAGETEAFF. J is TRBJ1-1 and V is TRBV5-1; a possible D gene is TRBD1 (6 bases). V lost 0 bases and J 5 bases, leaving 8 bases between the germline ends. This CDR3 contains 13 residues. CDR1 is SGHRS and CDR2 is YFSETQ in the germline V gene.